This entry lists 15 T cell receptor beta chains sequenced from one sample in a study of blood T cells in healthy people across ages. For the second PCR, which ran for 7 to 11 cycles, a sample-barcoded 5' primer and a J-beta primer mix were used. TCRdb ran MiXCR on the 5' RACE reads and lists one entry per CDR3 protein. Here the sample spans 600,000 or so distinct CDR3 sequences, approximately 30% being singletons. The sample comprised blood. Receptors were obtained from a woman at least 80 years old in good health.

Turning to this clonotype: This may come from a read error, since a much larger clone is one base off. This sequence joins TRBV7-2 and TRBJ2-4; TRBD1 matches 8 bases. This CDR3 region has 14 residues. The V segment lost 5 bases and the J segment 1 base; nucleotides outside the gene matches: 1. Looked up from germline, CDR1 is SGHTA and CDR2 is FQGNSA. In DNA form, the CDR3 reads TGTGCCAGCAGCAGGACAGGGGCCAAAAACATTCAGTACTTC. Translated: CASSRTGAKNIQYF.

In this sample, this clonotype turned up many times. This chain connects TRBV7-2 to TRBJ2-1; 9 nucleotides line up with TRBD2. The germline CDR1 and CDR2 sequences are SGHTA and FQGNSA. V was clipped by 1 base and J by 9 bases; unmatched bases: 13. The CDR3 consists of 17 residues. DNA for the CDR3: TGTGCCAGCAGCTTAGGGATAGGCGGGGGGGGCCCCGGTGAGCAGTTCTTC. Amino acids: CASSLGIGGGGPGEQFF.

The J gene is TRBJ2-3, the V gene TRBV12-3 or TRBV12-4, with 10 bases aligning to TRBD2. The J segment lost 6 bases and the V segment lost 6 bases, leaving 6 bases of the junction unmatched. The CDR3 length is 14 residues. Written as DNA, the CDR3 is TGTGCCAGCAGACCGGGACTAGCGCGGGATACGCAGTATTTT. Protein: CASRPGLARDTQYF.

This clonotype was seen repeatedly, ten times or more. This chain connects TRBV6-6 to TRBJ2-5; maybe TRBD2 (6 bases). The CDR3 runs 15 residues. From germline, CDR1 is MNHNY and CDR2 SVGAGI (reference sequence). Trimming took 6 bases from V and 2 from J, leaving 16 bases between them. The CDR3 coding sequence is TGTGCCAGCAGCAGGAAGGTGGGGGGACAAGAGACCCAGTACTTC. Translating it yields CASSRKVGGQETQYF.

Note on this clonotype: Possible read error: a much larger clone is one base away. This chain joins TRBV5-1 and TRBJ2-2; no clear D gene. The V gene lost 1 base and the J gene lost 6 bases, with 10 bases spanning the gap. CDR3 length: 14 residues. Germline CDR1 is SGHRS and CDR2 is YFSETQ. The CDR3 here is CASSLYQWAGELFF. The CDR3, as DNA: TGCGCCAGCAGCTTGTATCAGTGGGCCGGGGAGCTGTTTTTT.

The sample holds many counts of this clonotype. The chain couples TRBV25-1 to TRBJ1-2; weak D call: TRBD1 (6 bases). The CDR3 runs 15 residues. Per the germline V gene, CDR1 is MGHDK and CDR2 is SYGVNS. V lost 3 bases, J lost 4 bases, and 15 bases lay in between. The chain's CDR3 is CASSDSRGGVYGYTF. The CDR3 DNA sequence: TGTGCCAGCAGTGATTCTAGAGGGGGGGTCTATGGCTACACCTTC.

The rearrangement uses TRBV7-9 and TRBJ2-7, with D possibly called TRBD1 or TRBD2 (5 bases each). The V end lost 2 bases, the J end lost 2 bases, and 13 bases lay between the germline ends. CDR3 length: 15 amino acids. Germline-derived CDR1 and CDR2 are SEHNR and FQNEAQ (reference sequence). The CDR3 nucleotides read TGTGCCAGCAGCTTACGGGACGGGCGCCCCTACGAGCAGTACTTC. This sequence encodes CASSLRDGRPYEQYF.

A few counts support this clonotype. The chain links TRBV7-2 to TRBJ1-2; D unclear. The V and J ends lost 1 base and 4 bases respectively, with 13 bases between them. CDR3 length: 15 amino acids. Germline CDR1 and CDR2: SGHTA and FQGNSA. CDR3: CASSLVPRTAYGYTF. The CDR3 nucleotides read TGTGCCAGCAGCTTAGTACCAAGGACGGCCTATGGCTACACCTTC.

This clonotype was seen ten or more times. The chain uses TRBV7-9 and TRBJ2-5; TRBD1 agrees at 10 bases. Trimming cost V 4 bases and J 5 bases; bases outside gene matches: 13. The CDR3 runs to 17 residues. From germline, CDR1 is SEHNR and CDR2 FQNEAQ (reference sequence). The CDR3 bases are TGTGCCAGCAGCTCTGACCCAGACAGGGGGCATCCCGAGACCCAGTACTTC. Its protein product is CASSSDPDRGHPETQYF.

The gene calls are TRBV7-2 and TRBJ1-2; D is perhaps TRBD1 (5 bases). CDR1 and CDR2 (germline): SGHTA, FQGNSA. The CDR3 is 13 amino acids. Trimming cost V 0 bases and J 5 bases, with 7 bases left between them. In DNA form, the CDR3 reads TGTGCCAGCAGCTTAGCCAGGGAGTATGGCTACACCTTC. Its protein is CASSLAREYGYTF.

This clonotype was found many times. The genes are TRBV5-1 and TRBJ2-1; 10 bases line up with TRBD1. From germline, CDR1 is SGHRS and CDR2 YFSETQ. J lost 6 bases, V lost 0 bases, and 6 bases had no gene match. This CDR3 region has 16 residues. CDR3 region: CASSLGGTGDSNEQFF. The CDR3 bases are TGCGCCAGCAGCTTGGGCGGGACAGGGGATAGCAATGAGCAGTTCTTC.

The CDR3 sequence is CASTPKAATNEKLFF. In nucleotides, the CDR3 is TGTGCCAGCACCCCTAAGGCAGCAACTAATGAAAAACTGTTTTTT. J is TRBJ1-4 and V is TRBV7-9; D unresolved. The germline gives CDR1 SEHNR, CDR2 FQNEAQ (reference sequence). The V end was cut by 7 bases, the J end by 0 bases, with 12 bases between. CDR3 length: 15 residues.

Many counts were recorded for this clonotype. The CDR3 DNA follows: TGTGCCAGCAGCCCGACTCCTTCCAGGAGTTCTAACTATGGCTACACCTTC. It codes for CASSPTPSRSSNYGYTF. This chain joins TRBV4-2 and TRBJ1-2; D not certain. The CDR3 totals 17 residues. V shed 4 bases and J shed 0 bases, with 18 bases lying between them. Germline values: CDR1 LGHNA, CDR2 YNFKEQ.

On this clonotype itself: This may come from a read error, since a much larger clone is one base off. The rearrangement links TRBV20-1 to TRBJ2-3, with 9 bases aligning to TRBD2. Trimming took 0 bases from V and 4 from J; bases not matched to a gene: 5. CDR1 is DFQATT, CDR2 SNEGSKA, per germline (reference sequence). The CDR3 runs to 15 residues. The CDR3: CSARDPGGGADTQYF. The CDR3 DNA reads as TGCAGTGCTAGAGATCCGGGCGGGGGGGCAGATACGCAGTATTTT.

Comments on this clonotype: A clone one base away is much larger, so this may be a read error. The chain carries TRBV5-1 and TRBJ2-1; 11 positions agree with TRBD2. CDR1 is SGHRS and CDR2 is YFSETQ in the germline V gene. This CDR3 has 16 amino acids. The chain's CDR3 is CASSLSRLAGYNERFF. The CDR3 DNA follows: TGCGCCAGCAGCTTATCCAGACTAGCGGGGTACAATGAGCGGTTCTTC.